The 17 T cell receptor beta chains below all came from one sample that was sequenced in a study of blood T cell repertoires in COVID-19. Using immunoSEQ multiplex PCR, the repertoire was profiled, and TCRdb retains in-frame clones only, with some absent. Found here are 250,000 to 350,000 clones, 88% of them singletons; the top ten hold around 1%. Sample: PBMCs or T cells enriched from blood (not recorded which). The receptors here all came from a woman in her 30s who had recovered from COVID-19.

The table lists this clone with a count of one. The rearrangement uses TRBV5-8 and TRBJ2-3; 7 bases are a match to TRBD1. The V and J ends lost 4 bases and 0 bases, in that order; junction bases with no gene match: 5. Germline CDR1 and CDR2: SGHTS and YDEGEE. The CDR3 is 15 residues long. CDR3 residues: CASSPGQRSTDTQYF. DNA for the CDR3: TGTGCCAGCAGCCCGGGACAGAGGAGCACAGATACGCAGTATTTT. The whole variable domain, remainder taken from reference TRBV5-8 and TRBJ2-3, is EAGVTQSPTHLIKTRGQQATLRCSPISGHTSVYWYQQALGLGLQFLLWYDEGEERNRGNFPPRFSGRQFPNYSSELNVNALELEDSALYLCASSPGQRSTDTQYFGPGTRLTVL.

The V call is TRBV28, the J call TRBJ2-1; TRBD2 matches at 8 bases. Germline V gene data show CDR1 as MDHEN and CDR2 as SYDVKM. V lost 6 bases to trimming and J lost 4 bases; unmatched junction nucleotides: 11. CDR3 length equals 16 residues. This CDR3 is CASRTGTGTSYNEQFF. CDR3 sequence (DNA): TGTGCCAGCAGAACCGGTACCGGGACTAGTTACAATGAGCAGTTCTTC. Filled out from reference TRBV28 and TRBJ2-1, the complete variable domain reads DVKVTQSSRYLVKRTGEKVFLECVQDMDHENMFWYRQDPGLGLRLIYFSYDVKMKEKGDIPEGYSVSREKKERFSLILESASTNQTSMYLCASRTGTGTSYNEQFFGPGTRLTVL.

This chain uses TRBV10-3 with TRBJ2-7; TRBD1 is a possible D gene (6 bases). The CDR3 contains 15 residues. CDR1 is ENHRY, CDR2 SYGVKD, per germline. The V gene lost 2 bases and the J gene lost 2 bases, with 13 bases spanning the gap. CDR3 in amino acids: CAISEPPAGAYEQYF. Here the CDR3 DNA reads TGTGCCATCAGTGAGCCCCCTGCAGGGGCCTACGAGCAGTACTTC.

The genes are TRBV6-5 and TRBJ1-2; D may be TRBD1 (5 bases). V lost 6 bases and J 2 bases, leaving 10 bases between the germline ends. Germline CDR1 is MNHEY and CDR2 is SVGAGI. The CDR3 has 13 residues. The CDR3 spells CASRADSNYGYTF. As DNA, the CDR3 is TGTGCCAGCAGAGCCGACAGCAACTATGGCTACACCTTC.

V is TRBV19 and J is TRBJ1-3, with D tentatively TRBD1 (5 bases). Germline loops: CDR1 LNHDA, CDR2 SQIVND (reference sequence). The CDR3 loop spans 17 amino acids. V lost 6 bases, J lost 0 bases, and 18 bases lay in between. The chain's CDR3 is CASRDFFDSLSGNTIYF. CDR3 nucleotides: TGTGCCAGTAGAGATTTCTTCGACAGCCTCTCTGGAAACACCATATATTTT.

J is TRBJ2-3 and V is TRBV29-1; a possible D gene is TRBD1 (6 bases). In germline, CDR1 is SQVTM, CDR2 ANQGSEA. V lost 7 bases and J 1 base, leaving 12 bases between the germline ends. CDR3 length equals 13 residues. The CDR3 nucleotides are TGCAGCGCCAGGTCAGGGGGCACAGATACGCAGTATTTT. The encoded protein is CSARSGGTDTQYF.

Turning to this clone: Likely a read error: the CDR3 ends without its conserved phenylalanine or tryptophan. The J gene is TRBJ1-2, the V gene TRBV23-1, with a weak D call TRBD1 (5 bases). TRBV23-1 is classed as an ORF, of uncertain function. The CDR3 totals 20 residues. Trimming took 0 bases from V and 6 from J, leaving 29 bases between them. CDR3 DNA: TGCGCCAGCAGTCAATCGCCCACCAGGTCTTACAGGTCAGGACCTCATGGCTACACCCTC. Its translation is CASSQSPTRSYRSGPHGYTL.

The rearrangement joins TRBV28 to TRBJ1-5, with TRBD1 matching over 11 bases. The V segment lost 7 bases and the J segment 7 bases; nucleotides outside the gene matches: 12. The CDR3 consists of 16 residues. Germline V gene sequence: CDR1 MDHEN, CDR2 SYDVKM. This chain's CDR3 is CASTLLGQGAIQPQHF. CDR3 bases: TGTGCCAGCACCCTCCTAGGACAGGGGGCGATCCAGCCCCAGCATTTT.

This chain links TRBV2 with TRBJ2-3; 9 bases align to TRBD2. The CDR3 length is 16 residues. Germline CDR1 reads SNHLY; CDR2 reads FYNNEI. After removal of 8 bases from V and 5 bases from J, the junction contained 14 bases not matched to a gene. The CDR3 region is CASSPAGRGGGDTQYF. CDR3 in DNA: TGTGCCAGCTCCCCAGCGGGGCGGGGGGGCGGAGATACGCAGTATTTT.

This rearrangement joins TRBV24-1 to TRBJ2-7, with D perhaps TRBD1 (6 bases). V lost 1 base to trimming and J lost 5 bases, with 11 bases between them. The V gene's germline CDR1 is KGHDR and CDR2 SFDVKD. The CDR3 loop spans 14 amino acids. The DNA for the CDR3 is TGTGCCACCAGTGATTTTCGGTCAGGGGACGAGCAGTACTTC. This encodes CATSDFRSGDEQYF.

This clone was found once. The CDR3 is CASSWDRSSYEQYF. CDR3 sequence (DNA): TGTGCCAGCAGTTGGGACAGGAGCTCCTACGAGCAGTACTTC. The chain couples TRBV6-2 or TRBV6-3 to TRBJ2-7, with TRBD1 matching 8 bases. The germline V gene encodes CDR1 MNHEY and CDR2 SVGEGT. The CDR3 has 14 residues. The ends lost 4 bases at V and 0 bases at J; junction bases unmatched: 2.

The CDR3 DNA is TGTGCCAGCTCTCTGGACAGGGGGGGACAGCCCCAGCATTTT. As protein: CASSLDRGGQPQHF. The J gene is TRBJ1-5, the V gene TRBV18, with TRBD1 matching 10 bases. Germline V gene data show CDR1 as KGHSH and CDR2 as LQKENI. V was pared by 6 bases and J by 7 bases, with 6 bases of the junction left unmatched. The CDR3 runs to 14 residues. The full variable domain, completed using reference TRBV18 and TRBJ1-5, is NAGVMQNPRHLVRRRGQEARLRCSPMKGHSHVYWYRQLPEEGLKFMVYLQKENIIDESGMPKERFSAEFPKEGPSILRIQQVVRGDSAAYFCASSLDRGGQPQHFGDGTRLSIL.

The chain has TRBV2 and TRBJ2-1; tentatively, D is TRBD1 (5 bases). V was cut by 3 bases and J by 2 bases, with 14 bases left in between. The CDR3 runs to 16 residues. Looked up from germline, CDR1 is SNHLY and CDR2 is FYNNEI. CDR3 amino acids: CASSEERQQTYNEQFF. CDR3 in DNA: TGTGCCAGCAGTGAGGAAAGACAGCAGACCTACAATGAGCAGTTCTTC.

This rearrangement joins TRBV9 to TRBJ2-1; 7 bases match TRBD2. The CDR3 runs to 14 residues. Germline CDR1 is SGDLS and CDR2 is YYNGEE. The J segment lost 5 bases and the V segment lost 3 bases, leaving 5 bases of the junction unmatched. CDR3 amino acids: CASSAGTNHNEQFF. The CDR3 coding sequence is TGTGCCAGCAGCGCCGGGACTAACCACAATGAGCAGTTCTTC.

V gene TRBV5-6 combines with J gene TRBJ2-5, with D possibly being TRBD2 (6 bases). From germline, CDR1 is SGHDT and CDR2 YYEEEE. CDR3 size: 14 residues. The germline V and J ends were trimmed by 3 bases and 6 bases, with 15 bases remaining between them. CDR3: CASSSRGVVKTQYF. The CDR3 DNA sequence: TGTGCCAGCAGCTCCCGCGGGGTAGTAAAGACCCAGTACTTC.

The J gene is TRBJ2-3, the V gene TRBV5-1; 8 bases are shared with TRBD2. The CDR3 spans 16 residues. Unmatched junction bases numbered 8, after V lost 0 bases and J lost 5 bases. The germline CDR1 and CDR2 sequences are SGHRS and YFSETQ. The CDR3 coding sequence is TGCGCCAGCAGCTTGGAGGCGGGAGGCCCCGAAGATACGCAGTATTTT. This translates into CASSLEAGGPEDTQYF.

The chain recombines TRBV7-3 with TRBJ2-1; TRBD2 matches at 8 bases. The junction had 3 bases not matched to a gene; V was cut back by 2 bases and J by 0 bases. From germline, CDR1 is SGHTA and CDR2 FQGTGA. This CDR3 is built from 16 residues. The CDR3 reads CASSLLGTSSYNEQFF. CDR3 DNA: TGTGCCAGCAGCTTACTTGGGACTAGCTCCTACAATGAGCAGTTCTTC.